This TCR beta chain was profiled in a study of blood T cell repertoires in COVID-19. On the study more broadly: COVID-19 samples collected from the United States, Italy and Spain covered acute and convalescent phases.

This CDR3 region has 14 residues. Germline CDR1 SGHTA, CDR2 FQGNSA. Trimming took 4 bases from V and 5 from J, leaving 12 bases between them. Clones were read by immunoSEQ multiplex PCR, and TCRdb kept only the in-frame ones, dropping some. Of fewer than 150,000 clones listed, approximately 80% are singletons. Input material: peripheral blood. The TCR sequence derives from a woman older than 75 in a cohort sampled during active or convalescent COVID-19. The chain couples TRBV7-2 to TRBJ2-1; no definite D call. The CDR3 DNA sequence: TGTGCCAGCAGCTCCCGCGCCCGCAACAATGAGCAGTTCTTC. Residues: CASSSRARNNEQFF. The full variable domain, its missing parts supplied by reference TRBV7-2 and TRBJ2-1, is GAGVSQSPSNKVTEKGKDVELRCDPISGHTALYWYRQSLGQGLEFLIYFQGNSAPDKSGLPSDRFSAERTGGSVSTLTIQRTQQEDSAVYLCASSSRARNNEQFFGPGTRLTVL.